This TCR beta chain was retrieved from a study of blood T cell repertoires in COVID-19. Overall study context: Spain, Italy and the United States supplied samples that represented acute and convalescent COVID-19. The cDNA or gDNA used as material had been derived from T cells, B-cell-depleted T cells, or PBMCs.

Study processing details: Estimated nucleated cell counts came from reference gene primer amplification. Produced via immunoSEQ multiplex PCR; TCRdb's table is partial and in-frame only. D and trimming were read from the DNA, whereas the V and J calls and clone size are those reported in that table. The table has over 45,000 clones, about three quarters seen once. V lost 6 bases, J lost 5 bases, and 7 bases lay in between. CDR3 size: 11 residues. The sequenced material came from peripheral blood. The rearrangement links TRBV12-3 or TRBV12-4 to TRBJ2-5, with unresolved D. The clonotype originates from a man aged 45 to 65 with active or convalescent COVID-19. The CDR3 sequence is CASSSIETQYF. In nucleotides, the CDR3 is TGTGCCAGCAGCAGTATTGAGACCCAGTACTTC.